The sequence of this T cell receptor beta chain was determined in a study of cytomegalovirus exposure and HLA in healthy donors. Study-wide findings and caveats: The majority of CMV-associated TCR beta chains were reported as apparently HLA-restricted in a later analysis. Relative to equally common others, HLA-associated TCR beta chains showed greater clonal expansion in a later analysis. Several V segments, TRBV6-2 and TRBV6-3 among them, could not be told apart and were dropped.

In the PCR, 60 Vbeta and 13 Jbeta primers were used. Per the study methods: About 9.9 million shared chains were among around 80 million unique TCR beta chains counted in a later analysis. The protocol was immunoSEQ multiplex PCR, while the TCRdb copy is restricted to in-frame clones and leaves out a portion. V, J and clone size were drawn from that table, and D and trimming were deduced from the DNA. The sample includes a few hundred thousand clones, 80% to 90% of them seen just once. To note about this clone: The antigen is unknown. At one boundary the junction diverges from the germline segment, which might be a read error.

This CDR3 comprises 17 residues. Germline CDR1 reads SEHNR; CDR2 reads FQNEAQ (reference sequence). The clonotype comes from a man younger than 45 in good health and CMV-seronegative. V gene TRBV7-9 combines with J gene TRBJ1-4; tentatively, D is TRBD1 (5 bases). The sample consisted of PBMCs. CDR3 nucleotide sequence: TGTTCCAGCAGCTTATCTGATAGGGGCCCTTACCATGAAAAACTGTTTTTT. This codes for CSSSLSDRGPYHEKLFF.